The 18 T cell receptor beta chains below come from one sample, sequenced in a study of human T cells and chemical hapten exposure. TCRdb re-analysed the 5' RACE reads in MiXCR, keeping a single row per CDR3 protein. Among 110,000 or so distinct CDR3 sequences listed, approximately 20% were seen once. Researchers extracted total RNA from unfractionated whole blood. The receptors were sampled from a human donor in good health.

This clonotype was picked up a small number of times. V usage is TRBV28 and J usage is TRBJ2-7, with 7 bases aligning to TRBD2. This CDR3 region has 15 residues. Germline lookup yields CDR1 MDHEN and CDR2 SYDVKM. J gave up 2 bases and V 6 bases, and 10 bases lay outside the gene matches. Here the CDR3 DNA reads TGTGCCAGCAGGGATTGGGCTAGCGGTCCCTACGAGCAGTACTTC. Translated, it gives CASRDWASGPYEQYF.

There are a few counts of this clonotype. The V call is TRBV20-1, the J call TRBJ2-7; either TRBD1 or TRBD2 may supply D (5 bases each). The CDR3 has 13 amino acids. Trimming took off 3 bases at V and 10 bases at J, with 19 bases between the two ends. The germline gives CDR1 DFQATT, CDR2 SNEGSKA (reference sequence). CDR3 loop: CSARGGTSTRQYF. The CDR3 bases are TGCAGTGCTAGGGGTGGGACCTCCACCCGTCAGTACTTC.

In this sample, this clonotype turned up a few times. V gene TRBV7-8 combines with J gene TRBJ1-2; 10 positions agree with TRBD1. The CDR3 has 16 residues. CDR1 and CDR2 from the germline V gene are SGHVS and FQNEAQ. V was clipped by 1 base and J by 4 bases; unmatched bases: 6. The CDR3 region is CASSLEGTGDVYGYTF. CDR3 coding DNA: TGTGCCAGCAGCTTAGAGGGGACAGGGGATGTCTATGGCTACACCTTC.

This clonotype was counted ten times or more. This chain links TRBV6-6 with TRBJ1-5; maybe TRBD1 (5 bases). Germline V gene sequence: CDR1 MNHNY, CDR2 SVGAGI (reference sequence). The CDR3 contains 13 residues. Trimming cost V 5 bases and J 3 bases, with 8 bases left between them. The CDR3 sequence: CASSTGVNQPQHF. The CDR3 DNA sequence: TGTGCCAGCAGTACAGGAGTCAATCAGCCCCAGCATTTT.

This clonotype showed up just a few times. This chain uses TRBV9 with TRBJ2-1, with 9 nucleotides matching TRBD2. CDR1 is SGDLS, CDR2 YYNGEE, per germline. V was clipped by 0 bases and J by 5 bases; unmatched bases: 9. The CDR3 spans 17 residues. This CDR3 reads CASSVEWWREGNNEQFF. CDR3 DNA sequence: TGTGCCAGCAGCGTAGAATGGTGGCGGGAGGGAAACAATGAGCAGTTCTTC.

The chain employs TRBV6-5 and TRBJ2-7, with 9 bases lining up with TRBD1. The CDR3 contains 14 residues. Germline V gives CDR1 MNHEY, CDR2 SVGAGI. The J segment lost 4 bases and the V segment lost 6 bases, leaving 7 bases of the junction unmatched. CDR3 DNA: TGTGCCAGCAGCCCTACAGGGGGCGGGTACGAGCAGTACTTC. Translation: CASSPTGGGYEQYF.

This clonotype was seen a handful of times. The rearrangement joins TRBV29-1 to TRBJ2-2; no definite D call. Trimming pared 4 bases from V and 4 bases from J, leaving 4 bases between. Per germline, CDR1 SQVTM and CDR2 ANQGSEA. The CDR3 consists of 11 residues. The CDR3 nucleotides are TGCAGCGTTGTCCTCACCGGGGAGCTGTTTTTT. Translated: CSVVLTGELFF.

The chain joins TRBV28 to TRBJ2-1; D possibly matches TRBD1 or TRBD2 (5 bases each). The length of the CDR3 is 11 residues. Germline-derived CDR1 and CDR2 are MDHEN and SYDVKM. The V gene lost 6 bases and the J gene lost 13 bases, with 13 bases spanning the gap. The CDR3 DNA is TGTGCCAGCAGCCACCCGGGGCCTCAGTTCTTC. Translated, it gives CASSHPGPQFF.

This clonotype appeared a few times. The J gene is TRBJ2-5, the V gene TRBV15, with 7 bases aligning to TRBD1. CDR3 length equals 17 residues. Germline V gives CDR1 LNHNV, CDR2 YYDKDF (reference sequence). V lost 2 bases, J lost 3 bases, and 12 bases stayed unmatched. This CDR3 reads CATSRPTHRGPKETQYF. The CDR3 nucleotides read TGTGCCACCAGCAGACCAACACACAGGGGACCGAAAGAGACCCAGTACTTC.

CDR3 in DNA: TGTGCCAGCAGTCTACAGGGGCCCAGGGAGCCCCAGCATTTT. Translating gives CASSLQGPREPQHF. The V and J genes are TRBV12-3 or TRBV12-4 and TRBJ1-5, with 7 bases lining up with TRBD1. The CDR3 is 14 amino acids. The trim removed 5 bases at V and 8 bases at J, leaving 9 bases unmatched.

The chain uses TRBV6-5 and TRBJ2-2; TRBD2 aligns across 8 bases. Germline CDR1 MNHEY, CDR2 SVGAGI. This CDR3 is 13 amino acids long. With V trimmed by 7 bases and J by 4 bases, 2 bases remained unmatched. CDR3 DNA sequence: TGTGCCAGCACCGGGGGGGCCACCGGGGAGCTGTTTTTT. It yields the protein CASTGGATGELFF.

The gene calls are TRBV10-3 and TRBJ2-6; maybe TRBD2 (5 bases). This CDR3 is built from 17 residues. In germline, CDR1 is ENHRY, CDR2 SYGVKD. Trimming removed 3 bases at V and 0 bases at J, with 12 bases between. The CDR3 nucleotides read TGTGCCATCAGTGACCCAGGACTGATCTCTGGGGCCAACGTCCTGACTTTC. Its translation: CAISDPGLISGANVLTF.

This clonotype has only a few counts. The chain is built from TRBV6-6 and TRBJ1-2, with 11 bases matching TRBD1. V dropped 6 bases and J dropped 8; count of bases not matched to a gene: 5. CDR1 is MNHNY, CDR2 SVGAGI, per germline (reference sequence). The CDR3 length is 13 residues. Here the CDR3 DNA reads TGTGCCAGCAGCTCGGACAGGGGGCGAGGCTACACCTTC. The encoded protein is CASSSDRGRGYTF.

CDR3 coding DNA: TGTGCCAGCAGCCCACGCGGGGGGCTCTCTGGAAACACCATATATTTT. It encodes CASSPRGGLSGNTIYF. The V gene is TRBV6-6, the J gene TRBJ1-3; D is possibly TRBD1 (6 bases). V was shortened by 6 bases and J by 0 bases, with 15 bases between the two germline ends. CDR1 and CDR2 (germline): MNHNY, SVGAGI (reference sequence). The CDR3 runs 16 residues.

The chain joins TRBV7-9 to TRBJ1-2; the D gene is possibly TRBD1 (5 bases). Per the germline V gene, CDR1 is SEHNR and CDR2 is FQNEAQ (reference sequence). This CDR3 region has 13 residues. V was cut by 1 base and J by 6 bases, with 9 bases left in between. The CDR3 region is CASSLEGTDGYTF. CDR3 in DNA: TGTGCCAGCAGCTTAGAAGGGACGGATGGCTACACCTTC.

This clonotype was recorded a few times. The chain employs TRBV5-1 and TRBJ1-1; 10 nucleotides line up with TRBD1. The CDR3 has 18 amino acids. Per the germline V gene, CDR1 is SGHRS and CDR2 is YFSETQ. V lost 4 bases, J lost 4 bases, and 16 bases stayed unmatched. CDR3 in DNA: TGCGCCAGCAGCGTCTCCGGGACAGGGGTCAGGATGGGCACTGAAGCTTTCTTT. Translation gives CASSVSGTGVRMGTEAFF.

The rearrangement joins TRBV4-1 to TRBJ2-1; 8 bases fit TRBD2. The germline V gene encodes CDR1 MGHRA and CDR2 YSYEKL. This CDR3 spans 17 amino acids. Trimming at V came to 0 bases and at J to 1 base, leaving 5 bases not matched to a gene. The CDR3 protein is CASSQDPPGGSYNEQFF. CDR3 bases: TGCGCCAGCAGCCAAGATCCCCCGGGAGGGTCCTACAATGAGCAGTTCTTC.

CDR3 sequence: CSAMKQSYEQYF. The CDR3, as DNA: TGCAGTGCTATGAAACAGTCCTACGAGCAGTACTTC. V is TRBV20-1 and J is TRBJ2-7; D gene ambiguous. V lost 4 bases and J lost 1, with 8 bases in between. This CDR3 is 12 amino acids long. Germline-derived CDR1 and CDR2 are DFQATT and SNEGSKA (reference sequence).